This TCR beta chain was profiled in a study of cytomegalovirus exposure and HLA in healthy donors. Study-wide background: Within an early data release were around 80 million unique TCRs drawn from HLA-typed donors.

A remark on this clone: The antigen is undetermined.

The PCR made use of 60 Vbeta and 13 Jbeta primers. The repertoire was sequenced with immunoSEQ multiplex PCR; TCRdb's copy has only in-frame clones and lacks some. The sample has some 120,000 clones. This CDR3 has 12 residues. Trimming took off 5 bases at V and 7 bases at J, with 11 bases between the two ends. Looked up from germline, CDR1 is MNHEY and CDR2 is SVGAGI. Study-level results: Presence/absence analyses assumed roughly uniform sequencing depth across donors.

The sample consisted of PBMCs. This receptor was taken from a man aged 18 to 30 in good health and CMV-seronegative. The chain links TRBV6-5 to TRBJ1-1; D is possibly TRBD1 (5 bases). This CDR3 is CASSGVTGEAFF. In DNA form, the CDR3 reads TGTGCCAGCAGTGGGGTTACAGGTGAAGCTTTCTTT.